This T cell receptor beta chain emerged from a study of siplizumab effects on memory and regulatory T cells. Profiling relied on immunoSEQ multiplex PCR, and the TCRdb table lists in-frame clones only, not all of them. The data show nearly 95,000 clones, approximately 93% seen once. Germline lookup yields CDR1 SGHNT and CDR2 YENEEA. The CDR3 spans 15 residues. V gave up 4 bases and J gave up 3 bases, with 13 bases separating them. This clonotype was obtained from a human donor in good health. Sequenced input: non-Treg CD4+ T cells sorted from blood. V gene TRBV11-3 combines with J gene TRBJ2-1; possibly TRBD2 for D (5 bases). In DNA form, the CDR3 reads TGTGCCAGCAGCTCGATTGAGAGGGACTACAATGAGCAGTTCTTC. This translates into CASSSIERDYNEQFF.